This passage covers 16 T cell receptor beta chains from one sample sequenced in a study of T-cell memory formation after mild COVID-19. TCRdb recomputed calls from the 5' RACE reads with MiXCR, one row per CDR3 protein. The profile shows 450,000 or so distinct CDR3 sequences, 15% to 20% of them singletons. Sequencing input: PBMCs or a T cell subset sorted from them (not recorded which). The receptors here all came from an adult woman who had mild COVID-19 (a few samples of this study predate the infection). Cell type and time point are not known.

Concerning this clonotype itself: This may come from a read error, since a much larger clone is one base off. The chain couples TRBV9 to TRBJ2-7, with 11 bases matching TRBD2. The germline V gene encodes CDR1 SGDLS and CDR2 YYNGEE. V shed 4 bases and J 3 bases; nucleotides not matched to a gene: 3. The CDR3 runs 14 residues. CDR3 protein: CASSMGLADYEQYF. DNA of the CDR3: TGTGCCAGCAGCATGGGACTAGCGGACTACGAGCAGTACTTC. The whole variable domain, remainder taken from reference TRBV9 and TRBJ2-7, is DSGVTQTPKHLITATGQRVTLRCSPRSGDLSVYWYQQSLDQGLQFLIQYYNGEERAKGNILERFSAQQFPDLHSELNLSSLELGDSALYFCASSMGLADYEQYFGPGTRLTVT.

V is TRBV6-5 and J is TRBJ2-4, with a weak D call TRBD2 (6 bases). Germline CDR1 reads MNHEY; CDR2 reads SVGAGI. The V gene lost 5 bases and the J gene lost 2 bases, with 13 bases spanning the gap. The CDR3 length is 15 residues. The chain's CDR3 is CASSPMTSPKNIQYF. In nucleotides, the CDR3 is TGTGCCAGCAGTCCTATGACTAGTCCCAAAAACATTCAGTACTTC.

This clonotype was seen only a few times. V and J are TRBV3-1 and TRBJ2-3; D gene ambiguous. V gave up 4 bases and J gave up 3 bases, with 5 bases separating them. Per the germline V gene, CDR1 is LGHDT and CDR2 is YNNKEL (reference sequence). This CDR3 has 12 amino acids. The CDR3 protein is CASSRMTDTQYF. CDR3 sequence (DNA): TGTGCCAGCAGCCGGATGACAGATACGCAGTATTTT.

This clonotype was counted a few times. This rearrangement joins TRBV12-3 or TRBV12-4 to TRBJ1-5, with TRBD1 identical over 9 bases. The CDR3 covers 17 residues. The ends lost 5 bases at V and 0 bases at J; junction bases unmatched: 8. The CDR3, as DNA: TGTGCCAGCAGTCCCGGGACAGGGTTCGATAGCAATCAGCCCCAGCATTTT. This codes for CASSPGTGFDSNQPQHF.

The chain has TRBV18 and TRBJ2-1, with 10 bases matching TRBD2. The CDR3 covers 17 residues. Germline V CDR1 and CDR2: KGHSH, LQKENI. V shed 3 bases and J 2 bases; nucleotides not matched to a gene: 7. In DNA, the CDR3 is TGTGCCAGCTCACCCTCTAGCGGGGGCCATGCCTACAATGAGCAGTTCTTC. Its translation is CASSPSSGGHAYNEQFF.

This clonotype was seen more than once but under ten times. CDR3: CASTSHFTEAFF. CDR3 DNA: TGTGCCAGCACATCCCATTTCACTGAAGCTTTCTTT. The chain couples TRBV12-3 or TRBV12-4 to TRBJ1-1; D remains ambiguous. V was clipped by 7 bases and J by 4 bases, with 10 bases between them. The CDR3 totals 12 residues.

This chain links TRBV5-6 with TRBJ2-3; TRBD2 matches 7 bases. Germline assignment: CDR1 SGHDT and CDR2 YYEEEE. The V and J ends lost 5 bases and 2 bases, in that order; junction bases with no gene match: 8. The CDR3 runs 15 residues. CDR3 in amino acids: CASSHGGLLTDTQYF. Written as DNA, the CDR3 is TGTGCCAGCAGTCACGGGGGACTACTCACAGATACGCAGTATTTT.

This sequence joins TRBV5-6 and TRBJ2-2; D is uncertain. The CDR3 is 13 residues long. Trimming took 4 bases from V and 9 from J, leaving 13 bases between them. Per germline, CDR1 SGHDT and CDR2 YYEEEE. The CDR3 protein is CASSPGLIRELFF. The CDR3 nucleotides read TGTGCCAGCAGCCCGGGCCTCATCAGGGAGCTGTTTTTT.

This clonotype was detected a few times. This rearrangement joins TRBV18 to TRBJ2-1; TRBD2 matches 8 bases. CDR1 and CDR2 from the germline V gene are KGHSH and LQKENI. The CDR3 spans 16 residues. The V segment lost 1 base and the J segment 6 bases; nucleotides outside the gene matches: 8. The CDR3 DNA follows: TGTGCCAGCTCACCACGGCGGGGGGACTCCCCCAATGAGCAGTTCTTC. It encodes CASSPRRGDSPNEQFF.

This clonotype has at least ten counts. This chain joins TRBV28 and TRBJ2-7, with D possibly being TRBD2 (5 bases). Trimming pared 2 bases from V and 7 bases from J, leaving 6 bases between. Germline CDR1 MDHEN, CDR2 SYDVKM. The CDR3 consists of 11 residues. The CDR3 region has the DNA TGTGCCAGCAGTTTAGGGGAGGAGCAGTACTTC. Translated: CASSLGEEQYF.

This clonotype was seen only a few times. This sequence joins TRBV7-9 and TRBJ2-3, with D tentatively TRBD2 (6 bases). The CDR3 is 13 residues long. V lost 6 bases and J 2 bases, leaving 9 bases between the germline ends. CDR1 is SEHNR and CDR2 is FQNEAQ in the germline V gene (reference sequence). CDR3 residues: CASRGGPTDTQYF. CDR3 coding DNA: TGTGCCAGCAGGGGGGGTCCCACAGATACGCAGTATTTT.

This clonotype was seen a handful of times. This rearrangement joins TRBV12-3 or TRBV12-4 to TRBJ2-1; TRBD2 agrees at 9 bases. CDR3 size: 15 residues. With 3 bases clipped from V and 4 bases from J, the junction kept 4 bases outside the gene matches. CDR3 protein: CASSLPAGGYNEQFF. CDR3 nucleotides: TGTGCCAGCAGTTTGCCCGCGGGGGGGTACAATGAGCAGTTCTTC.

V and J are TRBV7-9 and TRBJ1-2; 9 bases align to TRBD1. V gave up 6 bases and J gave up 6 bases; unmatched junction bases: 5. Germline V gene lookup returns CDR1 SEHNR and CDR2 FQNEAQ (reference sequence). The CDR3 is made up of 13 amino acids. The CDR3 DNA reads as TGTGCCAGCAGTCGGACAGGGGTAAATGGCTACACCTTC. It codes for CASSRTGVNGYTF.

This clonotype was seen a handful of times. The CDR3 spells CASSLQGFGNQPQHF. Here the CDR3 DNA reads TGTGCCAGCAGCTTACAGGGATTTGGCAATCAGCCCCAGCATTTT. The gene calls are TRBV7-9 and TRBJ1-5, with D maybe TRBD1 (5 bases). This CDR3 region has 15 residues. The V gene's germline CDR1 is SEHNR and CDR2 FQNEAQ (reference sequence). With 2 bases removed from V and 2 bases from J, the gap between germline ends came to 10 bases.

This clonotype was detected many times. Here the CDR3 reads CASSLRADPSTEAFF. The CDR3 DNA reads TGTGCCAGCAGCTTAAGGGCAGACCCGAGCACTGAAGCTTTCTTT. This rearrangement joins TRBV7-2 to TRBJ1-1; D remains unclear. Between the trimmed V and J ends, which lost 2 bases and 4 bases, there was a span of 14 bases. Looked up from germline, CDR1 is SGHTA and CDR2 is FQGNSA. The CDR3 has 15 amino acids.

This clonotype has more than one count but fewer than ten. This rearrangement joins TRBV27 to TRBJ1-6, with unresolved D. Germline loops: CDR1 MNHEY, CDR2 SMNVEV (reference sequence). V dropped 3 bases and J dropped 10 bases, with 10 bases sitting between them. CDR3 length: 13 amino acids. CDR3 loop: CASSLRVRSPLHF. CDR3 sequence (DNA): TGTGCCAGCAGTTTGAGAGTCCGCTCACCCCTCCACTTT.